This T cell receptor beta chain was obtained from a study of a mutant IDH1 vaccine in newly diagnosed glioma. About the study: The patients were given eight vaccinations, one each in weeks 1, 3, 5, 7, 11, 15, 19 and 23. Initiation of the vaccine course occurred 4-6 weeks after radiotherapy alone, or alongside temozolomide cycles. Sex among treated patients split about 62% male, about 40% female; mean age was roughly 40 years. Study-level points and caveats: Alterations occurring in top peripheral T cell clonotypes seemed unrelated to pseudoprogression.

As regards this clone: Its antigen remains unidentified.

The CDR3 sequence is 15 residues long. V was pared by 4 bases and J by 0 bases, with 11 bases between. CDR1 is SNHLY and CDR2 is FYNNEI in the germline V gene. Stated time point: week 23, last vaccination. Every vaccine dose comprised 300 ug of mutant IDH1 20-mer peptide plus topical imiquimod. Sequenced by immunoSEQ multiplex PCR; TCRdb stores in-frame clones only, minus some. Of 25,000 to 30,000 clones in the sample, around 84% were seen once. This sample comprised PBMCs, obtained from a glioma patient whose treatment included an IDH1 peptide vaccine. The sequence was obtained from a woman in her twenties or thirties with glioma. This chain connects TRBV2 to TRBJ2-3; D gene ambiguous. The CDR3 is CASSVTTASTDTQYF. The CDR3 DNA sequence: TGTGCCAGCAGTGTAACTACCGCTAGCACAGATACGCAGTATTTT.